This is a list of T cell receptor beta chains from one sample in a study of T cell responses to AZD1222 COVID-19 vaccine. Only in-frame clones appear in the TCRdb table, and some are missing; sequencing was by immunoSEQ multiplex PCR. The table lists 100,000 to 120,000 clones, 70% to 90% of them singletons. Here the sequenced sample was peripheral blood, taken 28 days after the second AZD1222 dose. The receptor source for this set is an adult who received the AZD1222 COVID-19 vaccine. CDR3s include the opening cysteine and the closing phenylalanine or tryptophan. The D gene is left open where the match is weak. Rows may omit the clone size; those that give it use once, few, many or a size class.

d_call	clone_size	v_call	cdr3_length	j_call	cdr3_nt	cdr3_aa
.	.	TRBV6-4	17	TRBJ2-7	TGTGCCAGCAGTGTGGGGGAGGGACAGACCTTAAGCTACGAGCAGTACTTC	CASSVGEGQTLSYEQYF
TRBD2	once	TRBV10-3	17	TRBJ2-5	TGTGCCATCAGTGTAGCAGGACTAGCGGGAGTCGCGGAGACCCAGTACTTC	CAISVAGLAGVAETQYF
.	.	TRBV6-5	15	TRBJ1-1	TGTGCCAGCAGTAGCCATTTAGGGACAAACACTGAAGCTTTCTTT	CASSSHLGTNTEAFF
.	.	TRBV6-5	15	TRBJ1-1	TGTGCCAGCAGTCGGAACAGGGAATTGAACACTGAAGCTTTCTTT	CASSRNRELNTEAFF
.	.	TRBV13	13	TRBJ1-3	TGTGCCAGCAATGTCGGCGCGGGAAACACCATATATTTT	CASNVGAGNTIYF
TRBD1	.	TRBV4-1	16	TRBJ1-1	TGCGCCAGCAGCCAAACATTCCGGGACAGGGGGCAGGCAGCTTTCTTT	CASSQTFRDRGQAAFF
.	.	TRBV5-8	16	TRBJ1-2	TGTGCCAGCAGCTTGAAATTCCGATCCATTAACTATGGCTACACCTTC	CASSLKFRSINYGYTF
.	.	TRBV11-1	14	TRBJ1-1	TGTGCCAGCAGCCAAGAGGTTCGGAACACTGAAGCTTTCTTT	CASSQEVRNTEAFF
.	.	TRBV5-1	15	TRBJ2-2	TGCGCCAGCAGCACCGGACGAACCGGGGCCGGGGAGCTGTTTTTT	CASSTGRTGAGELFF
.	.	TRBV21-1	15	TRBJ2-1	TGTGCCAGCAGCGACGGGACTAGAAACTACAATGAGCAGTTCTTC	CASSDGTRNYNEQFF
TRBD1	.	TRBV18	16	TRBJ1-1	TGTGCCAGCTCACCAAGTATCGTGACAGGGGGCACTGAAGCTTTCTTT	CASSPSIVTGGTEAFF
.	few	TRBV7-9	15	TRBJ1-2	TGTGCCAGCAGCCCCAACCTCCGGGACACCTATGGCTACACCTTC	CASSPNLRDTYGYTF
.	.	TRBV15	13	TRBJ1-1	TGTGCCACCAGCAGAGGGGGCCGCACTGAAGCTTTCTTT	CATSRGGRTEAFF
.	few	TRBV21-1	17	TRBJ1-2	TGTGCCAGCAGCAAAGACGGGGACAGGGCTCAGTCCTATGGCTACACCTTC	CASSKDGDRAQSYGYTF
.	.	TRBV18	12	TRBJ1-2	TGTGCCAGCTCACCACCCGAGGGTGGCTACACCTTC	CASSPPEGGYTF
.	.	TRBV27	13	TRBJ1-6	TGTGCCAGCAGCCCCCGGGAGGGGTCACCCCTCCACTTT	CASSPREGSPLHF
.	.	TRBV20-1	11	TRBJ1-2	TGCAGTGCTATACAGAACTATGGCTACACCTTC	CSAIQNYGYTF
.	.	TRBV6-5	11	TRBJ1-1	TGTGCCAGCTCGGGACTTAGAGAAGCTTTCTTT	CASSGLREAFF
.	.	TRBV9	15	TRBJ1-5	TGTGCCAGCAGCGTAAGTACCCTTAGCAATCAGCCCCAGCATTTT	CASSVSTLSNQPQHF
TRBD2	.	TRBV5-6	16	TRBJ2-7	TGTGCCAGCAGCTTGGGGGCAGCGGGGACCTCCTACGAGCAGTACTTC	CASSLGAAGTSYEQYF
.	once	TRBV18	13	TRBJ1-1	TGTGCCAGCTCACCCGGCCAACCTGGTGGCGCTTTCTTT	CASSPGQPGGAFF
.	.	TRBV30	15	TRBJ1-2	TGTGCCTGGAGTGACGGACAGAGGGCTTTCTATGGCTACACCTTC	CAWSDGQRAFYGYTF
TRBD2	.	TRBV9	16	TRBJ2-7	TGTGCCAGCAGCCCGCGGGGCGGGAGGGCGGGCTACGAGCAGTACTTC	CASSPRGGRAGYEQYF
.	.	TRBV19	17	TRBJ1-6	TGTGCCAGTAGTATAGCTACGGATACCATCTATAATTCACCCCTCCACTTT	CASSIATDTIYNSPLHF
TRBD1	.	TRBV5-1	15	TRBJ1-4	TGCGCCAGCAGCTTGGTAACAGGGGAAGGAGAAAAACTGTTTTTT	CASSLVTGEGEKLFF
.	.	TRBV23-1	18	TRBJ1-1	TGCGCCAGCAGTCACCACTCCCCCTGGGGCGCCCAAGACACTGAAGCTTTCTTT	CASSHHSPWGAQDTEAFF
.	.	TRBV28	13	TRBJ1-2	TGTGCCAGCAGTTCCACCAACGACTATGGCTACACCTTC	CASSSTNDYGYTF
.	.	TRBV15	17	TRBJ2-3	TGTGCCACCAGCACCCGCCCGTGGGGAAAGGGCACAGATACGCAGTATTTT	CATSTRPWGKGTDTQYF
.	.	TRBV6-5	12	TRBJ1-3	TGTGCCACCCGCGAGGGGGGAAACACCATATATTTT	CATREGGNTIYF
.	.	TRBV7-8	16	TRBJ1-1	TGTGCCAGCAGCCGTTATCAGTGGCAGGGAAACACTGAAGCTTTCTTT	CASSRYQWQGNTEAFF
.	.	TRBV28	14	TRBJ1-2	TGTGCCAGCAGTTTATCCCTCCCTAACTATGGCTACACCTTC	CASSLSLPNYGYTF
TRBD1	.	TRBV5-4	16	TRBJ1-4	TGTGCCAGCAGCTCCTCAGTAACAGGGGGAAGGGAAAAACTGTTTTTT	CASSSSVTGGREKLFF
.	.	TRBV18	14	TRBJ2-7	TGTGCCAGCTCACCACTCCCCATCTCCTACGAGCAGTACTTC	CASSPLPISYEQYF
.	once	TRBV9	14	TRBJ1-1	TGTGCCAGCAGCTCCGGACCCCAGGAGGTCGAAGCTTTCTTT	CASSSGPQEVEAFF
.	.	TRBV5-1	14	TRBJ2-3	TGCGCCAGCAGACAGACAGGATCCACAGATACGCAGTATTTT	CASRQTGSTDTQYF
.	.	TRBV28	13	TRBJ1-1	TGTGCCAGCAGACCAACGGTGAACACTGAAGCTTTCTTT	CASRPTVNTEAFF
.	.	TRBV10-3	12	TRBJ2-2	TGTGCCATCAGTCCAGGAACCGGGGAGCTGTTTTTT	CAISPGTGELFF
TRBD2	.	TRBV14	16	TRBJ2-2	TGTGCCAGCAGCCCCGCCGGGCGGGAGTACACCGGGGAGCTGTTTTTT	CASSPAGREYTGELFF
TRBD1	.	TRBV18	15	TRBJ2-7	TGTGCCAGCTCACGCTCGGGACAGGGCGTAAACGAGCAGTACTTC	CASSRSGQGVNEQYF
.	.	TRBV3-1/TRBV3-2	11	TRBJ2-1	TGTGCCAGCAGCCTAAGTTATGAGCAGTTCTTC	CASSLSYEQFF
TRBD1	.	TRBV19	18	TRBJ1-5	TGTGCCAGTAGTTTAGGGACAGGGCACCACTATAGCAATCAGCCCCAGCATTTT	CASSLGTGHHYSNQPQHF
.	.	TRBV15	14	TRBJ2-2	TGTGCCACCAGCATAGGCACCAACACCGGGGAGCTGTTTTTT	CATSIGTNTGELFF